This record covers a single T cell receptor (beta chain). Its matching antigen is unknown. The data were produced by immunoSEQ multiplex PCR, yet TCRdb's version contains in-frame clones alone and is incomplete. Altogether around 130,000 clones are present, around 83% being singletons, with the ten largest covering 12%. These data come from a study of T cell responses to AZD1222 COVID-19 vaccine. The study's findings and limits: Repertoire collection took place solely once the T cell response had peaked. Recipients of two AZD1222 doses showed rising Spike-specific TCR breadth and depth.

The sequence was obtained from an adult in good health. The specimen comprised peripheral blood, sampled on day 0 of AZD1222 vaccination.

CDR3 region: CASIGDRGEETQYF. CDR3 in DNA: TGTGCCAGCATCGGGGACAGGGGGGAAGAGACCCAGTACTTC. This sequence joins TRBV6-5 and TRBJ2-5; TRBD1 agrees at 11 bases. The germline gives CDR1 MNHEY, CDR2 SVGAGI. The CDR3 contains 14 residues. The ends lost 7 bases at V and 3 bases at J; junction bases unmatched: 4.